This T cell receptor (beta chain) was found in a study of Graves' ophthalmopathy and Graves' hyperthyroidism. This clonotype has at least ten counts. Transcripts of RNA were the source for amplifying TCR beta CDR3 regions. RT-PCR in the first round used HTBI primers; a second-round multiplex PCR followed. TCRdb re-called the multiplex PCR reads through MiXCR, storing one row per CDR3 protein. Of about 400,000 distinct CDR3 sequences listed, approximately 20% are singletons. The study enrolled ophthalmopathy donors with moderate-to-severe activity, CAS ≥3, NOSPECS ≥4 and duration under 3 months. This TCR was sampled from a woman aged 18-30 years with Graves' ophthalmopathy. Source material: peripheral blood.

Written as DNA, the CDR3 is TGTGCCAGCAGTTATCTCCGACTGAATAGCAATCAGCCCCAGCATTTT. Protein product: CASSYLRLNSNQPQHF. This chain connects TRBV6-2 or TRBV6-3 to TRBJ1-5, with no clear D. This CDR3 contains 16 residues. CDR1 is MNHEY, CDR2 SVGEGT, per germline. Trimming stripped 3 bases from V and 0 bases from J, with 12 bases between.